The 14 T cell receptor beta chains in this list originate from one sample, sequenced in a study of T cells in Graves' hyperthyroidism and ophthalmopathy. Amplification targeted TCR beta CDR3 regions from RNA transcripts. The HTBI primer set was used in a first-round RT-PCR of the TCR CDR3. TCRdb re-called the multiplex PCR reads with MiXCR, one entry per CDR3 protein. The sample has roughly 100,000 distinct CDR3 sequences; 40% to 50% are singletons. The sample was blood. The receptors were sampled from a man in his forties with Graves' hyperthyroidism.

This clonotype was observed at least ten times. This chain uses TRBV2 with TRBJ1-1, with no clear D. Looked up from germline, CDR1 is SNHLY and CDR2 is FYNNEI. This CDR3 contains 13 residues. The V end lost 10 bases, the J end lost 0 bases, and 12 bases lay between the germline ends. CDR3 amino acids: CAKSPQLNTEAFF. DNA for the CDR3: TGTGCCAAGAGCCCCCAGTTGAACACTGAAGCTTTCTTT.

As for this clonotype: One end of the junction does not line up with germline, which may come from a read error. The CDR3 DNA reads as TGTGCCAGCAGCTCGGCGGGGCTGGACACCGGGGGGCTGTTTTTT. Translating it yields CASSSAGLDTGGLFF. The J gene is TRBJ2-2, the V gene TRBV7-6; D might be TRBD2 (6 bases). The germline V gene has CDR1 SGHVS and CDR2 FNYEAQ. The CDR3 length is 15 residues.

The V call is TRBV10-3, the J call TRBJ2-3; 14 bases agree with TRBD2. V gave up 10 bases and J gave up 2 bases; unmatched junction bases: 8. This CDR3 is 16 amino acids long. Germline V gene data show CDR1 as ENHRY and CDR2 as SYGVKD. CDR3 region: CASRETSGRVTDTQYF. The CDR3 region has the DNA TGTGCCAGCAGGGAGACTAGCGGGAGGGTCACAGATACGCAGTATTTT.

This chain connects TRBV7-2 to TRBJ2-7; D may be TRBD2 (6 bases). The V end lost 10 bases, the J end lost 9 bases, and 22 bases lay between the germline ends. CDR1 is SGHTA, CDR2 FQGNSA, per germline. CDR3 length equals 13 residues. The CDR3 DNA reads as TGTGCCACCCGGGACGGGAGCGCAGATACGCAGTACTTC. It specifies CATRDGSADTQYF.

This clonotype occurred once. V and J are TRBV12-3 or TRBV12-4 and TRBJ2-7; tentatively, D is TRBD1 (7 bases). The germline V and J ends were trimmed by 3 bases and 12 bases, with 18 bases remaining between them. The CDR3 has 13 residues. CDR3 in amino acids: CASSFQGGYGRYF. The CDR3 DNA is TGTGCCAGCAGTTTCCAGGGGGGCTACGGGCGGTACTTC.

This clonotype was observed at least ten times. The chain has TRBV9 and TRBJ2-2, with D possibly matching TRBD2 (5 bases). Per germline, CDR1 SGDLS and CDR2 YYNGEE. This CDR3 spans 15 amino acids. V lost 0 bases and J lost 5, with 11 bases in between. CDR3 residues: CASSVDVRVTGELFF. The CDR3 DNA sequence: TGTGCCAGCAGCGTAGACGTGCGGGTGACCGGGGAGCTGTTTTTT.

Turning to this clonotype: Being one base from a much bigger clone, this may be a read error. The V gene is TRBV7-2, the J gene TRBJ2-3; D not resolved. Germline V gene lookup returns CDR1 SGHTA and CDR2 FQGNSA. The CDR3 runs to 16 residues. Trimming cost V 6 bases and J 0 bases, with 16 bases left between them. CDR3 sequence (DNA): TGTGCCAGCAGTTACTCGGTGTCCCAGAGCACAGATACGCAGTATTTT. This gives the protein CASSYSVSQSTDTQYF. The complete variable domain, with remaining parts taken from reference TRBV7-2 and TRBJ2-3, reads GAGVSQSPSNKVTEKGKDVELRCDPISGHTALYWYRQSLGQGLEFLIYFQGNSAPDKSGLPSDRFSAERTGGSVSTLTIQRTQQEDSAVYLCASSYSVSQSTDTQYFGPGTRLTVL.

Notes on this clonotype: A much more abundant neighbour one base away suggests this may be a read error. The chain joins TRBV9 to TRBJ2-7; 12 bases line up with TRBD2. CDR1 is SGDLS and CDR2 is YYNGEE in the germline V gene. The CDR3 sequence is 14 residues long. The DNA of the CDR3 is TGTGCCAGCAGTTGGACTAGCGGGAATTTCGAGCAGCACTTC. Translating gives CASSWTSGNFEQHF.

The gene calls are TRBV27 and TRBJ2-5, with 7 positions matching TRBD1. Per the germline V gene, CDR1 is MNHEY and CDR2 is SMNVEV (reference sequence). With 8 bases clipped from V and 0 bases from J, the junction kept 6 bases outside the gene matches. The CDR3 consists of 14 residues. The CDR3 reads CASAWGQNQETQYF. CDR3 in DNA: TGTGCCAGCGCTTGGGGACAGAACCAAGAGACCCAGTACTTC.

This clonotype came up many times. The chain is built from TRBV7-2 and TRBJ1-4; TRBD1 is a possible D gene (5 bases). Between the trimmed V and J ends, which lost 5 bases and 0 bases, there was a span of 10 bases. CDR3 length: 15 residues. Looked up from germline, CDR1 is SGHTA and CDR2 is FQGNSA. The CDR3 DNA is TGTGCCAGCAGCATTACGGGGGCAACTAATGAAAAACTGTTTTTT. Its protein product is CASSITGATNEKLFF. Filled out from reference TRBV7-2 and TRBJ1-4, the complete variable domain reads GAGVSQSPSNKVTEKGKDVELRCDPISGHTALYWYRQSLGQGLEFLIYFQGNSAPDKSGLPSDRFSAERTGGSVSTLTIQRTQQEDSAVYLCASSITGATNEKLFFGSGTQLSVL.

The chain couples TRBV7-2 to TRBJ1-1; D remains ambiguous. The V end lost 3 bases, the J end lost 0 bases, and 14 bases lay between the germline ends. Germline-derived CDR1 and CDR2 are SGHTA and FQGNSA. This CDR3 contains 16 residues. CDR3 protein: CASSFDLGSMNTEAFF. CDR3 nucleotides: TGTGCCAGCAGCTTCGACCTGGGATCCATGAACACTGAAGCTTTCTTT.

The chain carries TRBV2 and TRBJ2-5, with D tentatively TRBD1 (5 bases). The CDR3 runs 14 residues. V shed 8 bases and J shed 2 bases, with 15 bases lying between them. CDR1 SNHLY and CDR2 FYNNEI come from the germline V gene. The CDR3 DNA reads TGTGCCAGCGGTGCTGTACAGGCTCAAGAGACCCAGTACTTC. Translation gives CASGAVQAQETQYF. Filled out from reference TRBV2 and TRBJ2-5, the complete variable domain reads EPEVTQTPSHQVTQMGQEVILRCVPISNHLYFYWYRQILGQKVEFLVSFYNNEISEKSEIFDDQFSVERPDGSNFTLKIRSTKLEDSAMYFCASGAVQAQETQYFGPGTRLLVL.

This clonotype occurred many times. J is TRBJ2-5 and V is TRBV6-6; D remains unclear. CDR1 MNHNY and CDR2 SVGAGI come from the germline V gene (reference sequence). Deletions cut 2 bases from V and 3 bases from J, with 10 bases between. The CDR3 consists of 14 residues. CDR3 sequence (DNA): TGTGCCAGCAGTTACCCGCCCAGAGAAGAGACCCAGTACTTC. Translating gives CASSYPPREETQYF.

The V call is TRBV20-1, the J call TRBJ2-3, with a possible D match to TRBD2 (5 bases). The ends were cut back, 0 bases at V and 2 bases at J, with 12 bases in the middle. CDR1 is DFQATT and CDR2 is SNEGSKA in the germline V gene (reference sequence). CDR3 size: 15 residues. CDR3 amino acids: CSARDPRRNTDTQYF. CDR3 DNA sequence: TGCAGTGCTAGAGATCCACGGAGGAACACAGATACGCAGTATTTT.